A single sample is the source of the 28 T cell receptor beta chains below, sequenced in a study of blood T cell repertoires in COVID-19. TCRdb's copy holds only in-frame clones and misses some; the assay was immunoSEQ multiplex PCR. This table has 150,000 to 200,000 clones, 70% to 90% appearing once. Sequenced input: peripheral blood. The source of these receptors is a woman of 80 years or more with COVID-19, enrolled during active disease.

The chain joins TRBV6-5 to TRBJ1-1; D is unresolved. The germline V gene encodes CDR1 MNHEY and CDR2 SVGAGI. The CDR3 runs to 15 residues. V lost 2 bases and J lost 6, with 16 bases in between. This CDR3 reads CASSYLSGYGAEAFF. CDR3 bases: TGTGCCAGCAGTTACCTGTCGGGGTATGGCGCTGAAGCTTTCTTT.

V usage is TRBV6-5 and J usage is TRBJ2-6; D unresolved. The germline CDR1 and CDR2 sequences are MNHEY and SVGAGI. Trimming cost V 2 bases and J 0 bases, with 8 bases left between them. The CDR3 has 16 amino acids. CDR3: CASSYAPSSGANVLTF. CDR3 nucleotides: TGTGCCAGCAGTTACGCACCGAGCTCTGGGGCCAACGTCCTGACTTTC.

The chain carries TRBV10-3 and TRBJ2-7, with 12 nucleotides matching TRBD1. V lost 4 bases to trimming and J lost 6 bases; unmatched junction nucleotides: 4. Germline V gives CDR1 ENHRY, CDR2 SYGVKD. CDR3 length: 14 amino acids. The CDR3 region is CAISGDRGLFEQYF. The CDR3, as DNA: TGTGCCATCAGTGGGGACAGGGGGCTTTTCGAGCAGTACTTC.

This clone occurred once. The chain uses TRBV30 and TRBJ1-3; 7 nucleotides agree with TRBD1. The CDR3 is made up of 13 amino acids. Germline V lookup: CDR1 GTSNPN, CDR2 SVGIG (reference sequence). V gave up 1 base and J gave up 4 bases; unmatched junction bases: 1. The CDR3 sequence: CAWSATGGNTIYF. CDR3 in DNA: TGTGCCTGGAGTGCGACAGGGGGAAACACCATATATTTT.

This sequence joins TRBV21-1 and TRBJ2-1; the tabulated D call, TRBD1, remains unverified against the DNA. TRBV21-1 is a documented pseudogene. This CDR3 contains 13 residues. The CDR3 DNA is TGTGCCAGCAGCAAACGGGACACGGGGTATAGGTTCTTC. It specifies CASSKRDTGYRFF.

The chain carries TRBV5-1 and TRBJ2-1, with D possibly TRBD1 on 6 matching bases. The germline CDR1 and CDR2 sequences are SGHRS and YFSETQ. The CDR3 extends over 15 amino acids. Trimming left V 5 bases short and J 0 bases short, with 12 bases between. CDR3 sequence: CASRGDTDSYNEQFF. The CDR3 nucleotides read TGCGCCAGCAGAGGGGACACCGACTCCTACAATGAGCAGTTCTTC.

The genes are TRBV4-1 and TRBJ2-3, with a tentative D call TRBD2 (6 bases). The germline V gene has CDR1 MGHRA and CDR2 YSYEKL. V was pared by 3 bases and J by 1 base, with 14 bases between. The CDR3 extends over 16 amino acids. The CDR3 DNA sequence: TGCGCCAGCAGCCAGCTCCCGGGACTCGGCACAGATACGCAGTATTTT. This encodes CASSQLPGLGTDTQYF.

V is TRBV5-5 and J is TRBJ2-7, with D perhaps matching TRBD2 (5 bases). Germline CDR1 is SGHKS and CDR2 is YYEKEE (reference sequence). The ends were cut back, 0 bases at V and 2 bases at J, with 15 bases in the middle. The CDR3 loop spans 16 amino acids. The CDR3 is CASSLASGGRTYEQYF. The DNA for the CDR3 is TGTGCCAGCAGCTTGGCCTCCGGCGGGCGAACCTACGAGCAGTACTTC.

The chain has TRBV7-2 and TRBJ2-1; 13 bases match TRBD2. CDR1 and CDR2 from the germline V gene are SGHTA and FQGNSA. Trimming at V came to 5 bases and at J to 9 bases, leaving 7 bases not matched to a gene. CDR3 length: 15 amino acids. The CDR3 loop is CASSIRLAGGSEQFF. Written as DNA, the CDR3 is TGTGCCAGCAGCATAAGACTAGCGGGAGGTAGTGAGCAGTTCTTC.

V and J are TRBV18 and TRBJ2-5; D possibly corresponds to TRBD2 (5 bases). V was shortened by 3 bases and J by 13 bases, with 15 bases between the two germline ends. The germline V gene has CDR1 KGHSH and CDR2 LQKENI. The length of the CDR3 is 12 residues. DNA of the CDR3: TGTGCCAGCTCACCTTCCCTGAGGGCCCCGTACTTC. This translates into CASSPSLRAPYF. Variable domain in full (rest from reference TRBV18 and TRBJ2-5): NAGVMQNPRHLVRRRGQEARLRCSPMKGHSHVYWYRQLPEEGLKFMVYLQKENIIDESGMPKERFSAEFPKEGPSILRIQQVVRGDSAAYFCASSPSLRAPYFGPGTRLLVL.

V is TRBV7-2 and J is TRBJ2-5; 7 nucleotides match TRBD2. Germline V lookup: CDR1 SGHTA, CDR2 FQGNSA. This CDR3 region has 13 residues. V was pared by 10 bases and J by 2 bases, with 7 bases of the junction left unmatched. The CDR3 coding sequence is TGTGCCACCCAACGCGGGAGTCAAGAGACCCAGTACTTC. Translation: CATQRGSQETQYF. Variable domain in full (rest from reference TRBV7-2 and TRBJ2-5): GAGVSQSPSNKVTEKGKDVELRCDPISGHTALYWYRQSLGQGLEFLIYFQGNSAPDKSGLPSDRFSAERTGGSVSTLTIQRTQQEDSAVYLCATQRGSQETQYFGPGTRLLVL.

This chain connects TRBV6-4 to TRBJ2-1; 9 nucleotides match TRBD2. The CDR3 has 15 residues. V dropped 6 bases and J dropped 9; count of bases not matched to a gene: 12. CDR1 is MRHNA, CDR2 SNTAGT, per germline. In DNA form, the CDR3 reads TGTGCCAGCAGCTCGCTAGCGGGGTCCTTGGTTGAGCAGTTCTTC. As protein: CASSSLAGSLVEQFF.

The J gene is TRBJ1-4, the V gene TRBV12-3 or TRBV12-4; D is ambiguous. The CDR3 consists of 12 residues. The V end lost 2 bases, the J end lost 7 bases, and 5 bases lay between the germline ends. CDR3: CASSLLTEKLFF. CDR3 sequence (DNA): TGTGCCAGCAGTTTACTAACTGAAAAACTGTTTTTT.

This clone appeared a single time. The chain links TRBV12-3 or TRBV12-4 to TRBJ2-2; D is ambiguous. This CDR3 has 11 residues. V lost 6 bases and J 8 bases, leaving 7 bases between the germline ends. The DNA of the CDR3 is TGTGCCAGCAGGCTGCGGGGGGAGCTGTTTTTT. This translates into CASRLRGELFF.

This clone was seen a handful of times. V usage is TRBV9 and J usage is TRBJ2-7, with 9 bases fitting TRBD2. The CDR3 totals 15 residues. Germline CDR1 reads SGDLS; CDR2 reads YYNGEE. V lost 3 bases, J lost 6 bases, and 10 bases stayed unmatched. The CDR3 loop is CASSGGLAGLSEQYF. CDR3 coding DNA: TGTGCCAGCAGCGGGGGACTAGCAGGGTTGAGCGAGCAGTACTTC.

V and J are TRBV3-1 (or the pseudogene TRBV3-2) and TRBJ2-1, with 12 bases that match TRBD2. The CDR3 length is 14 residues. With 5 bases clipped from V and 10 bases from J, the junction kept 6 bases outside the gene matches. Per germline, CDR1 LGHDT and CDR2 YNNKEL (reference sequence). The CDR3 bases are TGTGCCAGCAGCGTGCTAGCGGGAGGGGGGGAGCAGTTCTTC. Translated: CASSVLAGGGEQFF.

This rearrangement joins TRBV19 to TRBJ2-1; 16 bases align to TRBD2. The germline V gene has CDR1 LNHDA and CDR2 SQIVND (reference sequence). This CDR3 is built from 20 residues. Trimming cost V 3 bases and J 1 base; bases outside gene matches: 9. The CDR3: CASSIYGTSGGAVSYNEQFF. CDR3 sequence (DNA): TGTGCCAGTAGTATTTACGGGACTAGCGGGGGGGCGGTATCCTACAATGAGCAGTTCTTC.

V gene TRBV24-1 combines with J gene TRBJ2-1, with 8 bases matching TRBD2. Germline CDR1 KGHDR, CDR2 SFDVKD. The V and J ends lost 5 bases and 6 bases, in that order; junction bases with no gene match: 8. This CDR3 is built from 15 residues. The CDR3 coding sequence is TGTGCCACCAGTGCATCGGGAGGGAAGGGCAATGAGCAGTTCTTC. Protein product: CATSASGGKGNEQFF.

The chain links TRBV18 to TRBJ1-1; a possible D gene is TRBD1 (5 bases). Deletions cut 1 base from V and 2 bases from J, with 11 bases between. The CDR3 runs to 15 residues. CDR1 is KGHSH, CDR2 LQKENI, per germline. The DNA for the CDR3 is TGTGCCAGCTCACCACAGGGGAACCTAAACACTGAAGCTTTCTTT. The encoded protein is CASSPQGNLNTEAFF. The whole variable domain, filled in from reference TRBV18 and TRBJ1-1, reads NAGVMQNPRHLVRRRGQEARLRCSPMKGHSHVYWYRQLPEEGLKFMVYLQKENIIDESGMPKERFSAEFPKEGPSILRIQQVVRGDSAAYFCASSPQGNLNTEAFFGQGTRLTVV.

This clone occurred once. This sequence joins TRBV5-1 and TRBJ2-3; no clear D gene. CDR1 is SGHRS and CDR2 is YFSETQ in the germline V gene. The V and J ends lost 5 bases and 1 base respectively, with 8 bases between them. The CDR3 sequence is 13 residues long. The CDR3 nucleotides read TGCGCCAGCAGACCACTCGGCACAGATACGCAGTATTTT. Translation gives CASRPLGTDTQYF.

V usage is TRBV7-9 and J usage is TRBJ1-1; D possibly corresponds to TRBD1 (5 bases). V was trimmed by 3 bases and J by 1 base, leaving 18 bases between them. From germline, CDR1 is SEHNR and CDR2 FQNEAQ (reference sequence). CDR3 length: 17 amino acids. As DNA, the CDR3 is TGTGCCAGCAGCTTCCCCAGGGTGGGCGGTTGGAACACTGAAGCTTTCTTT. Translation: CASSFPRVGGWNTEAFF.

This sequence joins TRBV19 and TRBJ2-1; TRBD2 matches 7 bases. Germline loops: CDR1 LNHDA, CDR2 SQIVND (reference sequence). V shed 4 bases, J shed 0 bases, and the junction held 3 bases outside the gene matches. The CDR3 consists of 15 residues. CDR3 in DNA: TGTGCCAGTAGTAGAAGCGGGGTCTCCTACAATGAGCAGTTCTTC. Encoded protein: CASSRSGVSYNEQFF. Drawing the rest from reference TRBV19 and TRBJ2-1, the complete variable domain is DGGITQSPKYLFRKEGQNVTLSCEQNLNHDAMYWYRQDPGQGLRLIYYSQIVNDFQKGDIAEGYSVSREKKESFPLTVTSAQKNPTAFYLCASSRSGVSYNEQFFGPGTRLTVL.

The V call is TRBV27, the J call TRBJ2-1; 13 positions match TRBD2. The CDR3 covers 16 residues. The J segment lost 6 bases and the V segment lost 5 bases, leaving 7 bases of the junction unmatched. Germline loops: CDR1 MNHEY, CDR2 SMNVEV (reference sequence). CDR3 region: CASSVRTSGGVNEQFF. The CDR3 DNA reads TGTGCCAGCAGTGTACGGACTAGCGGGGGTGTCAATGAGCAGTTCTTC.

J is TRBJ2-2 and V is TRBV27; TRBD2 matches 9 bases. V gave up 1 base and J gave up 5 bases; unmatched junction bases: 5. CDR3 length: 16 amino acids. CDR1 MNHEY and CDR2 SMNVEV come from the germline V gene (reference sequence). CDR3 residues: CASSLYLAGVTGELFF. In DNA form, the CDR3 reads TGTGCCAGCAGTTTATACTTAGCGGGAGTTACCGGGGAGCTGTTTTTT.

V gene TRBV2 combines with J gene TRBJ2-1; 7 bases align to TRBD2. This CDR3 spans 14 amino acids. CDR1 and CDR2 (germline): SNHLY, FYNNEI. Losses at the gene ends were 5 bases for V and 9 bases for J; bases not matched to a gene: 10. The chain's CDR3 is CASSRDYLPTEQFF. In nucleotides, the CDR3 is TGTGCCAGCAGTCGGGACTACCTCCCGACTGAGCAGTTCTTC.

This clone has just one count. The chain employs TRBV18 and TRBJ2-5; perhaps TRBD2 as D (5 bases). Germline V CDR1 and CDR2: KGHSH, LQKENI. The CDR3 sequence is 13 residues long. V was cut by 2 bases and J by 10 bases, with 14 bases left in between. For the CDR3, the DNA is TGTGCCAGCTCACCAATAAGAACCGGGGACCAGTACTTC. This translates into CASSPIRTGDQYF.

CDR3 protein: CASSGTSGGAQETQYF. The CDR3 region has the DNA TGTGCCAGCAGCGGGACTAGCGGGGGGGCTCAGGAGACCCAGTACTTC. The chain has TRBV9 and TRBJ2-5; 15 bases agree with TRBD2. Germline CDR1 reads SGDLS; CDR2 reads YYNGEE. The CDR3 sequence is 16 residues long. Losses at the gene ends were 3 bases for V and 5 bases for J; bases not matched to a gene: 5.

This chain links TRBV15 with TRBJ1-2; D remains unclear. The CDR3 has 14 residues. Looked up from germline, CDR1 is LNHNV and CDR2 is YYDKDF (reference sequence). V was cut by 0 bases and J by 7 bases, with 12 bases left in between. DNA for the CDR3: TGTGCCACCAGCAGAGATCTAATGATCGTTGGCTACACCTTC. Residues: CATSRDLMIVGYTF.